The TCR beta chain described here comes from a study of Ad26.COV2.S vaccination and SARS-CoV-2 variants. As for the study in general: Donor was assigned to the Ad26.COV2.S arm of trial COV1001.

Germline lookup yields CDR1 GTSNPN and CDR2 SVGIG (reference sequence). V lost 0 bases, J lost 5 bases, and 1 base stayed unmatched. The CDR3 totals 12 residues. Produced via immunoSEQ multiplex PCR; TCRdb's table is partial and in-frame only. The data show hundreds of thousands of clones, about nine tenths seen once. Treatment denoted: approximately 18 received Ad26.COV2.S at low or high dose, single or two shots; about 5 received placebo; per-sample allocation not given. Sampling was performed 63 days after the first vaccine or placebo injection. Boston supplied an adult donor aged 18-55 years. The V and J genes are TRBV30 and TRBJ2-7; 7 positions match TRBD1. The sample in question was peripheral blood, obtained in a trial of Ad26.COV2.S vaccine versus placebo. The clonotype comes from a person between 18 and 65 years old who received the Ad26.COV2.S COVID-19 vaccine or a placebo. The CDR3 loop is CAWSVQGNEQYF. CDR3 bases: TGTGCCTGGAGTGTACAGGGGAACGAGCAGTACTTC.